The 18 T cell receptor beta chains given below trace back to one sample, sequenced in a study of T cell responses to AZD1222 COVID-19 vaccine. Libraries were prepared by immunoSEQ multiplex PCR; TCRdb keeps only in-frame clonotypes and omits some of them. The sample consists of 65,000 to 85,000 clones, 70% to 90% of them appearing once. The source was peripheral blood, collected 28 days after the second dose of the MenACWY control vaccine. The receptors were sampled from an adult who received the MenACWY meningococcal vaccine as a control.

The chain has TRBV25-1 and TRBJ2-1; possibly TRBD2 for D (7 bases). The germline gives CDR1 MGHDK, CDR2 SYGVNS. The V end lost 0 bases, the J end lost 0 bases, and 12 bases lay between the germline ends. CDR3 size: 17 residues. The CDR3 sequence: CASSEYGGGRSYNEQFF. The CDR3 coding sequence is TGTGCCAGCAGTGAATATGGGGGGGGCCGCTCCTACAATGAGCAGTTCTTC.

The V call is TRBV18, the J call TRBJ1-4; 8 bases line up with TRBD1. J gave up 5 bases and V 0 bases, and 2 bases lay outside the gene matches. Germline assignment: CDR1 KGHSH and CDR2 LQKENI. The CDR3 consists of 15 residues. The CDR3 nucleotides read TGTGCCAGCTCACCACCCGGGACAGGAAATGAAAAACTGTTTTTT. It codes for CASSPPGTGNEKLFF.

The V and J genes are TRBV7-2 and TRBJ1-4, with D possibly TRBD1 on 6 matching bases. Trimming took off 2 bases at V and 3 bases at J, with 16 bases between the two ends. The CDR3 totals 17 residues. CDR1 is SGHTA, CDR2 FQGNSA, per germline. CDR3 sequence (DNA): TGTGCCAGCAGCTTAATCCACAGGGCGGGAGCTAATGAAAAACTGTTTTTT. Its protein is CASSLIHRAGANEKLFF.

The J gene is TRBJ2-1, the V gene TRBV24-1, with D possibly being TRBD2 (5 bases). V was cut by 4 bases and J by 4 bases, with 16 bases left in between. Germline loops: CDR1 KGHDR, CDR2 SFDVKD. This CDR3 contains 16 residues. CDR3 nucleotides: TGTGCCACCAGTGACTCTAGCAGAAGTACTTACAATGAGCAGTTCTTC. Translating it yields CATSDSSRSTYNEQFF.

This chain connects TRBV5-1 to TRBJ2-2; maybe TRBD1 (6 bases). Trimming removed 0 bases from V and 1 base from J, with 7 bases in between. The CDR3 consists of 15 residues. CDR1 is SGHRS and CDR2 is YFSETQ in the germline V gene. The CDR3 spells CASSLVTGNTGELFF. The CDR3 DNA reads as TGCGCCAGCAGCTTGGTGACAGGGAACACCGGGGAGCTGTTTTTT.

The chain couples TRBV27 to TRBJ1-1, with 7 bases that match TRBD1. The CDR3 is 13 residues long. The V gene end was trimmed by 4 bases and the J gene end by 8 bases; junction bases not matched to a gene: 7. Germline assignment: CDR1 MNHEY and CDR2 SMNVEV (reference sequence). The CDR3, as DNA: TGTGCCAGCAGTTCCGGGACAGTCTTGGAAGCTTTCTTT. It is translated as CASSSGTVLEAFF.

This clone turned up a few times. This chain links TRBV7-9 with TRBJ2-1; 10 nucleotides line up with TRBD1. The V gene end was trimmed by 3 bases and the J gene end by 8 bases; junction bases not matched to a gene: 4. Germline assignment: CDR1 SEHNR and CDR2 FQNEAQ (reference sequence). The CDR3 runs 14 residues. CDR3 sequence: CASSFGTGDDEQFF. The CDR3 DNA is TGTGCCAGCAGCTTTGGGACAGGGGACGATGAGCAGTTCTTC.

The rearrangement joins TRBV6-1 to TRBJ1-3, with 8 positions matching TRBD1. The CDR3 totals 16 residues. Losses at the gene ends were 2 bases for V and 0 bases for J; bases not matched to a gene: 3. Germline CDR1 and CDR2: MNHNS and SASEGT. The CDR3 DNA follows: TGTGCCAGCAGTGAACAGGGGGCCGTCTCTGGAAACACCATATATTTT. It encodes CASSEQGAVSGNTIYF.

This chain joins TRBV2 and TRBJ1-5; TRBD1 agrees at 9 bases. This CDR3 is 15 amino acids long. Germline V gene data show CDR1 as SNHLY and CDR2 as FYNNEI. The V segment lost 8 bases and the J segment 4 bases; nucleotides outside the gene matches: 9. CDR3 loop: CASASDRGENQPQHF. CDR3 in DNA: TGTGCCAGCGCCTCGGACAGGGGAGAAAATCAGCCCCAGCATTTT.

The chain recombines TRBV27 with TRBJ1-2; a possible D gene is TRBD1 (6 bases). The CDR3 sequence is 13 residues long. The germline V and J ends were trimmed by 9 bases and 2 bases, with 13 bases remaining between them. Germline V gene lookup returns CDR1 MNHEY and CDR2 SMNVEV (reference sequence). CDR3 amino acids: CASRHTGNYGYTF. CDR3 nucleotides: TGTGCCAGTAGACATACAGGGAACTATGGCTACACCTTC.

In its sample, this clone was seen once. J is TRBJ2-3 and V is TRBV7-2; tentatively, D is TRBD2 (6 bases). This CDR3 is 15 amino acids long. V was pared by 5 bases and J by 0 bases, with 12 bases between. Germline CDR1 is SGHTA and CDR2 is FQGNSA. CDR3 bases: TGTGCCAGCAGCCTTTTAGCGGTGAGCACAGATACGCAGTATTTT. It is translated as CASSLLAVSTDTQYF. Full variable domain (remainder filled in from reference TRBV7-2 and TRBJ2-3): GAGVSQSPSNKVTEKGKDVELRCDPISGHTALYWYRQSLGQGLEFLIYFQGNSAPDKSGLPSDRFSAERTGGSVSTLTIQRTQQEDSAVYLCASSLLAVSTDTQYFGPGTRLTVL.

The V call is TRBV30, the J call TRBJ1-5; D is perhaps TRBD1 (5 bases). Germline lookup yields CDR1 GTSNPN and CDR2 SVGIG (reference sequence). Deletions cut 2 bases from V and 6 bases from J, with 8 bases between. This CDR3 has 12 amino acids. The CDR3 bases are TGTGCCTGGAGTCGGGGCCGTCAGCCCCAGCATTTT. It is translated as CAWSRGRQPQHF.

This rearrangement joins TRBV3-1 (or the pseudogene TRBV3-2) to TRBJ2-7; D is ambiguous. This CDR3 comprises 15 residues. CDR1 LGHDT and CDR2 YNNKEL come from the germline V gene (reference sequence). V lost 0 bases to trimming and J lost 5 bases, with 14 bases between them. CDR3 sequence: CASSQEAALVHEQYF. The CDR3 nucleotides read TGTGCCAGCAGCCAAGAGGCAGCCCTAGTCCACGAGCAGTACTTC.

The chain joins TRBV11-2 to TRBJ2-5; tentatively, D is TRBD1 (6 bases). The length of the CDR3 is 13 residues. Germline CDR1 reads SGHAT; CDR2 reads FQNNGV. Trimming pared 1 base from V and 5 bases from J, leaving 8 bases between. The CDR3 DNA reads as TGTGCCAGCAGCTTAGGGGGGCCGGAGACCCAGTACTTC. It is translated as CASSLGGPETQYF. Combining the CDR3 with reference TRBV11-2 and TRBJ2-5 gives the whole variable domain EAGVAQSPRYKIIEKRQSVAFWCNPISGHATLYWYQQILGQGPKLLIQFQNNGVVDDSQLPKDRFSAERLKGVDSTLKIQPAKLEDSAVYLCASSLGGPETQYFGPGTRLLVL.

This clone was seen once. The gene calls are TRBV21-1 and TRBJ2-1; the listed D gene, TRBD2, was not tested against the DNA. TRBV21-1 is a pseudogene segment. The CDR3 has 16 residues. The CDR3 nucleotides read TGTGCCAGCAGTTCCTACCGGGCTAGCGCCTACAATGAGCAGTTCTTC. This encodes CASSSYRASAYNEQFF.

This clone appeared a single time. The chain uses TRBV6-1 and TRBJ1-3, with a weak D call TRBD1 (5 bases). Germline V gene lookup returns CDR1 MNHNS and CDR2 SASEGT. This CDR3 has 15 residues. Trimming took off 2 bases at V and 2 bases at J, with 10 bases between the two ends. The CDR3 bases are TGTGCCAGCAGTGAACAGTGGGGGACTGGAAACACCATATATTTT. This sequence encodes CASSEQWGTGNTIYF.

The CDR3: CASSGGAADTQYF. DNA for the CDR3: TGTGCCAGCAGCGGGGGGGCGGCAGATACGCAGTATTTT. This chain connects TRBV7-2 to TRBJ2-3, with D perhaps TRBD2 (7 bases). V was shortened by 5 bases and J by 4 bases, with 10 bases between the two germline ends. The CDR3 spans 13 residues. Germline lookup yields CDR1 SGHTA and CDR2 FQGNSA.

J is TRBJ1-3 and V is TRBV9; possible D gene TRBD1, 6 bases. The CDR3 totals 18 residues. Germline V gives CDR1 SGDLS, CDR2 YYNGEE. V lost 0 bases and J lost 0, with 16 bases in between. This CDR3 reads CASSVGFLGASSGNTIYF. The CDR3 bases are TGTGCCAGCAGCGTAGGTTTTTTGGGGGCCTCCTCTGGAAACACCATATATTTT.